The 23 T cell receptor beta chains below come from one sample, sequenced in a study of blood T cells in healthy people across ages. A second PCR of about 6 to 11 cycles used a sample-barcoded 5' primer and a J-beta primer mix. TCRdb reanalysed the 5' RACE reads using MiXCR and keeps one entry per CDR3 protein. The sample records 850,000 to 1,300,000 distinct CDR3 sequences, over 35% being singletons. Sequences were obtained from blood. Receptor source: a woman aged 55-69 years in good health.

The J gene is TRBJ2-1, the V gene TRBV7-2; D is uncertain. The J call is in doubt because the DNA end fits TRBJ2-7 better. In germline, CDR1 is SGHTA, CDR2 FQGNSA. This CDR3 is built from 15 residues. CDR3 protein: CASSLGYNSYNEQYF. DNA for the CDR3: TGTGCCAGCAGCTTAGGCTACAACTCCTACAATGAGCAGTACTTC.

This clonotype came up many times. The CDR3, as DNA: TGTGCCAGCAGCTTAGAGGCAGGGGCCCCAGATACGCAGTATTTT. Translation: CASSLEAGAPDTQYF. The chain links TRBV7-6 to TRBJ2-3; a possible D gene is TRBD1 (6 bases). Trimming shortened V by 1 base and J by 4 bases, and 12 bases separated the two germline ends. Germline V gene sequence: CDR1 SGHVS, CDR2 FNYEAQ. CDR3 length equals 15 residues.

This clonotype was detected many times. The V call is TRBV4-2, the J call TRBJ2-3; D possibly corresponds to TRBD2 (6 bases). V lost 0 bases, J lost 1 base, and 11 bases lay in between. The CDR3 totals 16 residues. From germline, CDR1 is LGHNA and CDR2 YNFKEQ. The CDR3: CASSQETSPRTDTQYF. CDR3 in DNA: TGTGCCAGCAGCCAAGAAACTAGCCCACGCACAGATACGCAGTATTTT.

The chain couples TRBV6-2 or TRBV6-3 to TRBJ2-7, with 13 bases aligning to TRBD2. CDR3 size: 17 residues. CDR1 and CDR2 from the germline V gene are MNHEY and SVGEGT. Trimming removed 6 bases from V and 2 bases from J; junction bases left unmatched: 10. The CDR3 reads CASRTGTSGTLTYEQYF. The DNA for the CDR3 is TGTGCCAGCAGAACCGGGACTAGCGGGACCCTAACCTACGAGCAGTACTTC.

The chain couples TRBV20-1 to TRBJ1-4, with 7 bases lining up with TRBD1. CDR1 is DFQATT and CDR2 is SNEGSKA in the germline V gene (reference sequence). V lost 5 bases, J lost 7 bases, and 10 bases stayed unmatched. The CDR3 length is 14 residues. The CDR3 DNA follows: TGCAGTGCTGGACAGGCCACGGGGAGTGAAAAACTGTTTTTT. It translates to CSAGQATGSEKLFF.

The gene calls are TRBV12-3 or TRBV12-4 and TRBJ2-3, with 8 bases fitting TRBD1. V was pared by 1 base and J by 5 bases, with 8 bases of the junction left unmatched. The CDR3 extends over 16 amino acids. CDR3 residues: CASSLVGQGDGDTQYF. CDR3 nucleotide sequence: TGTGCCAGCAGTTTAGTAGGACAGGGTGACGGAGATACGCAGTATTTT.

Comments on this clonotype: This may be a read error: a much more frequent sequence differs by one nucleotide. The chain recombines TRBV29-1 with TRBJ1-2, with no clear D. The CDR3 is made up of 13 amino acids. The germline V gene has CDR1 SQVTM and CDR2 ANQGSEA. The V end was cut by 4 bases, the J end by 3 bases, with 12 bases between. The CDR3 is CSVVGRADYGYTF. CDR3 coding DNA: TGCAGCGTTGTTGGTAGGGCCGACTATGGCTACACCTTC.

This clonotype has a handful of counts. The V call is TRBV15, the J call TRBJ2-1, with TRBD2 matching over 9 bases. Losses at the gene ends were 5 bases for V and 2 bases for J; bases not matched to a gene: 1. Germline V CDR1 and CDR2: LNHNV, YYDKDF (reference sequence). This CDR3 has 14 amino acids. For the CDR3, the DNA is TGTGCCACCAGCCCTAGCGGGGCCTACAATGAGCAGTTCTTC. Translating gives CATSPSGAYNEQFF.

The rearrangement joins TRBV5-1 to TRBJ2-1; TRBD1 matches at 10 bases. The length of the CDR3 is 15 residues. CDR1 is SGHRS and CDR2 is YFSETQ in the germline V gene. V lost 3 bases, J lost 6 bases, and 6 bases stayed unmatched. The CDR3 protein is CASSYGQGVINEQFF. CDR3 coding DNA: TGCGCCAGCAGCTATGGACAGGGGGTTATCAATGAGCAGTTCTTC.

This clonotype appeared once. The chain combines TRBV20-1 with TRBJ2-7; 8 nucleotides agree with TRBD2. This CDR3 region has 18 residues. Trimming at V came to 2 bases and at J to 10 bases, leaving 25 bases not matched to a gene. Germline V gene lookup returns CDR1 DFQATT and CDR2 SNEGSKA (reference sequence). The DNA of the CDR3 is TGCAGTGCTAGAAGTTCCTTAACGGGAGGGCTCCGATATGGAACCCAGTACTTC. Translation: CSARSSLTGGLRYGTQYF.

This clonotype was counted ten times or more. The chain uses TRBV7-3 and TRBJ2-1; TRBD1 matches at 7 bases. The germline CDR1 and CDR2 sequences are SGHTA and FQGTGA. CDR3 length: 12 residues. Trimming at V came to 5 bases and at J to 8 bases, leaving 3 bases not matched to a gene. As DNA, the CDR3 is TGTGCCAGCAGCGTACAGGGGTATGAGCAGTTCTTC. Encoded protein: CASSVQGYEQFF. The complete variable domain, with remaining parts taken from reference TRBV7-3 and TRBJ2-1, reads GAGVSQTPSNKVTEKGKYVELRCDPISGHTALYWYRQSLGQGPEFLIYFQGTGAADDSGLPNDRFFAVRPEGSVSTLKIQRTERGDSAVYLCASSVQGYEQFFGPGTRLTVL.

The table lists this clonotype with a few counts. The CDR3 spells CASSQAGTSFGEQYF. Written as DNA, the CDR3 is TGTGCCAGCAGCCAAGCCGGGACCTCCTTTGGCGAGCAGTACTTC. V and J are TRBV14 and TRBJ2-7, with D perhaps TRBD1 or TRBD2 (5 bases each). Germline CDR1 and CDR2: SGHDN and FVKESK. The CDR3 length is 15 residues. Trimming left V 1 base short and J 6 bases short, with 16 bases between.

There are a few counts of this clonotype. The chain couples TRBV29-1 to TRBJ2-1, with D maybe TRBD2 (5 bases). The J call may be wrong; the DNA end is better matched by TRBJ2-7. This CDR3 is built from 14 residues. Looked up from germline, CDR1 is SQVTM and CDR2 is ANQGSEA. Here the CDR3 reads CSHKPREPYNEQYF. The CDR3 DNA follows: TGCAGCCATAAACCACGGGAACCCTACAATGAGCAGTACTTC.

V is TRBV11-2 and J is TRBJ2-5; D gene uncertain. Per germline, CDR1 SGHAT and CDR2 FQNNGV. Trimming removed 5 bases at V and 4 bases at J, with 14 bases between. The CDR3 has 14 residues. For the CDR3, the DNA is TGTGCCAGCAGCGATGCCTCCGCCCCAGAGACCCAGTACTTC. The encoded protein is CASSDASAPETQYF.

A single count supports this clonotype. This chain connects TRBV7-9 to TRBJ2-7; unclear D gene. Germline loops: CDR1 SEHNR, CDR2 FQNEAQ (reference sequence). V lost 4 bases and J 0 bases, leaving 19 bases between the germline ends. There are 17 residues in the CDR3. The CDR3 nucleotides are TGTGCCAGCAGCTCACCGACCATGGCAGTTAGCTCCTACGAGCAGTACTTC. Translation: CASSSPTMAVSSYEQYF.

This clonotype was seen only a few times. The genes are TRBV9 and TRBJ2-7, with TRBD1 matching over 9 bases. V shed 2 bases, J shed 6 bases, and the junction held 9 bases outside the gene matches. The germline V gene has CDR1 SGDLS and CDR2 YYNGEE. CDR3 length: 15 amino acids. Here the CDR3 reads CASSVTGGLAAEQYF. Here the CDR3 DNA reads TGTGCCAGCAGCGTTACAGGGGGCTTAGCGGCCGAGCAGTACTTC.

This clonotype has only one observation. A read error is possible here, since a much larger clone lies one base away. This chain links TRBV2 with TRBJ2-6, with D possibly called TRBD1 or TRBD2 (6 bases each). CDR1 SNHLY and CDR2 FYNNEI come from the germline V gene. CDR3 length: 15 residues. With 6 bases removed from V and 0 bases from J, the gap between germline ends came to 9 bases. CDR3 sequence: CASRRGHSGANVLTF. In nucleotides, the CDR3 is TGTGCCAGCAGACGGGGGCACTCTGGGGCCAACGTCCTGACTTTC.

V usage is TRBV27 and J usage is TRBJ2-1; 9 bases are shared with TRBD2. V shed 5 bases, J shed 5 bases, and the junction held 7 bases outside the gene matches. CDR3 length equals 15 residues. The germline V gene has CDR1 MNHEY and CDR2 SMNVEV (reference sequence). CDR3 sequence (DNA): TGTGCCAGCAGTCCCCTTAGCGGGAGTCACAATGAGCAGTTCTTC. Translating gives CASSPLSGSHNEQFF.

The J gene is TRBJ2-4, the V gene TRBV7-2, with 7 bases aligning to TRBD2. TRBJ2-5 explains the end of the DNA better; the J call may be wrong. The CDR3 extends over 15 amino acids. The germline gives CDR1 SGHTA, CDR2 FQGNSA. CDR3 sequence (DNA): TGTGCCAGCAGCGCAAGCGGGAATCGTCGAGAGACCCAGTACTTC. Amino acids: CASSASGNRRETQYF.

This chain links TRBV30 with TRBJ2-3; possibly TRBD1 for D (5 bases). Germline V gives CDR1 GTSNPN, CDR2 SVGIG (reference sequence). The CDR3 length is 14 residues. V lost 2 bases to trimming and J lost 2 bases, with 11 bases between them. DNA of the CDR3: TGTGCCTGGAGTCAAGGGGCGCTCACAGATACGCAGTATTTT. Translated, it gives CAWSQGALTDTQYF. Looking up the rest from reference TRBV30 and TRBJ2-3 gives the full variable domain: SQTIHQWPATLVQPVGSPLSLECTVEGTSNPNLYWYRQAAGRGLQLLFYSVGIGQISSEVPQNLSASRPQDRQFILSSKKLLLSDSGFYLCAWSQGALTDTQYFGPGTRLTVL.

This chain joins TRBV4-1 and TRBJ2-3; 7 nucleotides align to TRBD2. The CDR3 extends over 16 amino acids. The V gene's germline CDR1 is MGHRA and CDR2 YSYEKL. J gave up 4 bases and V 6 bases, and 13 bases lay outside the gene matches. Written as DNA, the CDR3 is TGCGCCAGCAGGCGGGTCTGGCGGGAGATGGCAGATACGCAGTATTTT. Encoded protein: CASRRVWREMADTQYF.

This rearrangement joins TRBV12-3 or TRBV12-4 to TRBJ1-2, with a possible D match to TRBD1 (6 bases). This CDR3 contains 14 residues. V lost 5 bases and J lost 4, with 14 bases in between. CDR3 amino acids: CASSPYRVVYGYTF. The CDR3 DNA follows: TGTGCCAGCAGTCCCTACAGGGTTGTCTATGGCTACACCTTC.

The rearrangement uses TRBV10-3 and TRBJ1-5; TRBD1 is a possible D gene (5 bases). Deletions cut 6 bases from V and 4 bases from J, with 10 bases between. Germline CDR1 and CDR2: ENHRY and SYGVKD. The CDR3 length is 13 residues. The CDR3 region is CAIRETANQPQHF. CDR3 nucleotides: TGTGCCATCAGGGAGACAGCAAATCAGCCCCAGCATTTT.